The 4 T cell receptor beta chains below come from one sample, sequenced in a study of naive and memory T cell subsets. Overall study results and limits: Naive repertoires, especially CD8, held a few larger clonotypes, possibly memory cells re-expressing CD45RA.

Both TRBC1 and TRBC2 were covered by a beta constant-region primer of two equimolar oligonucleotides. The ligated cDNA underwent four PCR rounds using SP2 and nested alpha and beta constant-region primers. MiXCR, run by TCRdb on the UMI-ligation and nested PCR reads, gives a single entry per CDR3 protein. The table lists around 93,000 distinct CDR3 sequences, about 10% of them singletons. No cognate antigen is known for these TCRs. The sequencing sample was made of naive CD4+ T cells from blood. The receptor source for this set is a human donor in good health.

This clonotype was observed at least ten times. This chain links TRBV4-2 with TRBJ2-7; 15 bases map to TRBD2. The CDR3 runs 19 residues. With V trimmed by 1 base and J by 3 bases, 10 bases remained unmatched. Germline V lookup: CDR1 LGHNA, CDR2 YNFKEQ. This chain's CDR3 is CASSQVTGTSGRKVYEQYF. The CDR3 nucleotides read TGTGCCAGCAGCCAAGTCACCGGGACTAGCGGGAGGAAAGTCTACGAGCAGTACTTC.

The chain recombines TRBV18 with TRBJ1-1, with 8 nucleotides matching TRBD1. The CDR3 sequence is 11 residues long. The germline V gene has CDR1 KGHSH and CDR2 LQKENI. Trimming took 3 bases from V and 14 from J; bases not matched to a gene: 5. The CDR3 sequence: CASSPDRVMFF. In DNA, the CDR3 is TGTGCCAGCTCACCGGACAGGGTAATGTTCTTT. Full variable domain (outside the CDR3, taken from reference TRBV18 and TRBJ1-1): NAGVMQNPRHLVRRRGQEARLRCSPMKGHSHVYWYRQLPEEGLKFMVYLQKENIIDESGMPKERFSAEFPKEGPSILRIQQVVRGDSAAYFCASSPDRVMFFGQGTRLTVV.

The chain recombines TRBV6-2 or TRBV6-3 with TRBJ2-1; D is ambiguous. Germline assignment: CDR1 MNHEY and CDR2 SVGEGT. The CDR3 covers 15 residues. V dropped 2 bases and J dropped 0 bases, with 8 bases sitting between them. CDR3 in amino acids: CASSYLGPSYNEQFF. Written as DNA, the CDR3 is TGTGCCAGCAGTTACCTAGGTCCCTCCTACAATGAGCAGTTCTTC.

J is TRBJ2-6 and V is TRBV4-3; 10 nucleotides align to TRBD1. The germline V gene has CDR1 LGHNA and CDR2 YSLEER. V lost 4 bases and J lost 0; bases outside the gene matches: 6. The CDR3 extends over 18 amino acids. The CDR3 reads CASSRTGTGVSGANVLTF. CDR3 DNA: TGCGCCAGCAGCCGGACCGGGACAGGGGTCTCTGGGGCCAACGTCCTGACTTTC.